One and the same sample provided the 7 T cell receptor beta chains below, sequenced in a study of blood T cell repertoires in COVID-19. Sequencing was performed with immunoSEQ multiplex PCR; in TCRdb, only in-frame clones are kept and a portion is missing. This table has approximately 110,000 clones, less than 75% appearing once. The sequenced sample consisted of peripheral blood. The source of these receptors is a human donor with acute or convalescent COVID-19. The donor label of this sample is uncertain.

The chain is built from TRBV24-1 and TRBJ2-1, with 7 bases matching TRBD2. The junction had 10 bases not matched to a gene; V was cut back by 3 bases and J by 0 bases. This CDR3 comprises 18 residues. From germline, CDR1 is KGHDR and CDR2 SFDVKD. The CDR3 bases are TGTGCCACCAGTGATCCGCGGAAAAGGGAGGGCTCCTACAATGAGCAGTTCTTC. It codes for CATSDPRKREGSYNEQFF.

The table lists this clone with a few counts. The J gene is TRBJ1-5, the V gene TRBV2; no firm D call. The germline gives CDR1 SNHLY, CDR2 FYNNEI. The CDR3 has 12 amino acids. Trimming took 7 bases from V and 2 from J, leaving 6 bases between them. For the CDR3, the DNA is TGTGCCAGCACCGGGGGCAATCAGCCCCAGCATTTT. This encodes CASTGGNQPQHF. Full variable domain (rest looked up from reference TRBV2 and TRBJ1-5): EPEVTQTPSHQVTQMGQEVILRCVPISNHLYFYWYRQILGQKVEFLVSFYNNEISEKSEIFDDQFSVERPDGSNFTLKIRSTKLEDSAMYFCASTGGNQPQHFGDGTRLSIL.

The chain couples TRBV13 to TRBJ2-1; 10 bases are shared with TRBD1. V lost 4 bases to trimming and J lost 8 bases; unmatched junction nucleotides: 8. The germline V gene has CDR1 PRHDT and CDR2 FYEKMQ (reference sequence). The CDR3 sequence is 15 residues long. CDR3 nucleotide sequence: TGTGCCAGCAGCTCCAGACAGGGGGCTCGGGATGAGCAGTTCTTC. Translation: CASSSRQGARDEQFF.

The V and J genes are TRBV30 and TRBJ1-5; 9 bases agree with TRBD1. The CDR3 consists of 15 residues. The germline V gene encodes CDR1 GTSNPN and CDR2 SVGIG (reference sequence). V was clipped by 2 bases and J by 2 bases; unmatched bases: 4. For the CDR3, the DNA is TGTGCCTGGAGTCCCGGGACAGGGCGCAATCAGCCCCAGCATTTT. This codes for CAWSPGTGRNQPQHF. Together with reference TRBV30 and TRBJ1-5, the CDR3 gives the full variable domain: SQTIHQWPATLVQPVGSPLSLECTVEGTSNPNLYWYRQAAGRGLQLLFYSVGIGQISSEVPQNLSASRPQDRQFILSSKKLLLSDSGFYLCAWSPGTGRNQPQHFGDGTRLSIL.

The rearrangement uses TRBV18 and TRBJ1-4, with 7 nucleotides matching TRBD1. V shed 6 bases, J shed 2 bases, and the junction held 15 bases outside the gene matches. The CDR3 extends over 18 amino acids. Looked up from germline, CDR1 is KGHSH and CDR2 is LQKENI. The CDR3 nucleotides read TGTGCCAGCTCGCAAACAGGGGCCGCGGTTTTCACTAATGAAAAACTGTTTTTT. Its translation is CASSQTGAAVFTNEKLFF.

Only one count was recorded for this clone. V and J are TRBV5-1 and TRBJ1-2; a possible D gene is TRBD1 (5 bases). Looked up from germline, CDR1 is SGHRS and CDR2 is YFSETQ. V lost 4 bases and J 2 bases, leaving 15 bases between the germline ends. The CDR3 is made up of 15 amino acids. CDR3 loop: CASSTRRGENYGYTF. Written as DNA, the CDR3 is TGCGCCAGCAGCACGAGGCGGGGGGAAAACTATGGCTACACCTTC.

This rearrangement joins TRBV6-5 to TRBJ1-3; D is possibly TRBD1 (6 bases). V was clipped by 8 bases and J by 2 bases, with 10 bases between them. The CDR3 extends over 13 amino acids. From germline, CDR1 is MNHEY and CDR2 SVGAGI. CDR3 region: CASGGGAGNTIYF. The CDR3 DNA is TGTGCCAGCGGAGGGGGGGCTGGAAACACCATATATTTT.